Detailed here is one T cell receptor beta chain. This sample is drawn from a study of CD8+ T cells in alopecia areata. From germline, CDR1 is SGHDT and CDR2 YYEEEE. The CDR3 is 15 amino acids. V lost 1 base and J 9 bases, leaving 14 bases between the germline ends. Treatment of the sample: oral pan-JAK inhibitor, 5-10 mg twice daily. Reverse transcribed after extraction, RNA yielded cDNA as the sequencing template. TCRdb's table, derived via immunoSEQ multiplex PCR, lists solely in-frame clones and lacks some. The top ten hold more than 0.95% of the sample, which has some 210,000 clones, over 60% seen once.

The source of this sequence is a human donor with alopecia areata. Sequenced here: CD4+ T cells sorted from blood, sampled between weeks 43 and 45, from a patient treated with tofacitinib. The chain employs TRBV5-6 and TRBJ1-6; D is undetermined. The CDR3 DNA reads TGTGCCAGCAGCTTGAAGGCCAGCAAGGGTTCACCCCTCCACTTT. Its translation is CASSLKASKGSPLHF.